The entry that follows covers one TCR beta chain sequence. The sample originates from a study of blood T cell repertoires in COVID-19. Study-level background: For recovered donors of Cohort 3, there were two negative PCRs, clearance, or symptom resolution. The United States, Italy and Spain were the sources of the acute and convalescent COVID-19 samples.

Sequencing used immunoSEQ multiplex PCR; TCRdb keeps in-frame clones, though not all of them. The sample has some 330,000 clones, around 87% seen once. The sequencing input was PBMCs or T cells enriched from blood (not recorded which). This receptor was identified in a man aged 40-55 years in a cohort exposed to, infected with or recovered from COVID-19 (not recorded which).

DNA of the CDR3: TGTGCCAGCAGTTTCACGTATAGGACAGGGCAAGCTTTCTTT. This codes for CASSFTYRTGQAFF. The chain links TRBV27 to TRBJ1-1; 8 bases match TRBD1. The germline V gene encodes CDR1 MNHEY and CDR2 SMNVEV (reference sequence). Trimming took 3 bases from V and 9 from J; bases not matched to a gene: 9. The CDR3 runs 14 residues.